Below are 32 T cell receptor beta chains sequenced from a single sample in a study of blood T cell repertoires in COVID-19. Repertoires were generated with immunoSEQ multiplex PCR, while TCRdb's copy carries only in-frame clones and drops some. The data hold 150,000 to 200,000 clones, with around 81% observed a single time. Sequences were obtained from peripheral blood. The receptor set was obtained from a man aged 65 to 79 who had recovered from COVID-19.

V usage is TRBV4-1 and J usage is TRBJ2-3, with 10 bases that match TRBD2. The J segment lost 0 bases and the V segment lost 1 base, leaving 7 bases of the junction unmatched. Germline V CDR1 and CDR2: MGHRA, YSYEKL. The CDR3 is made up of 18 amino acids. The chain's CDR3 is CASSQGLLAGQSTDTQYF. The CDR3 nucleotides read TGCGCCAGCAGCCAAGGATTACTAGCGGGGCAAAGCACAGATACGCAGTATTTT.

This clone was counted a single time. The chain has TRBV7-3 and TRBJ2-1, with 9 nucleotides matching TRBD2. The CDR3 is 14 residues long. Losses at the gene ends were 5 bases for V and 3 bases for J; bases not matched to a gene: 2. Germline V gives CDR1 SGHTA, CDR2 FQGTGA. CDR3 region: CASSPTSGYNEQFF. CDR3 nucleotide sequence: TGTGCCAGCAGCCCGACTAGCGGCTACAATGAGCAGTTCTTC.

The chain recombines TRBV28 with TRBJ1-2, with D perhaps TRBD1 (6 bases). The germline CDR1 and CDR2 sequences are MDHEN and SYDVKM. Trimming stripped 6 bases from V and 2 bases from J, with 19 bases between. This CDR3 is built from 16 residues. The CDR3 DNA reads as TGTGCCAGCAGGCAGGTATCCGGGGGGCCCAACTATGGCTACACCTTC. Translating it yields CASRQVSGGPNYGYTF.

CDR3 in amino acids: CASSLQGYEQYF. In nucleotides, the CDR3 is TGTGCCAGCAGTCTACAGGGTTACGAGCAGTACTTC. This chain joins TRBV2 and TRBJ2-7; perhaps TRBD1 as D (6 bases). Germline V gene sequence: CDR1 SNHLY, CDR2 FYNNEI. The CDR3 is 12 amino acids. Deletions cut 5 bases from V and 4 bases from J, with 9 bases between.

The V and J genes are TRBV25-1 and TRBJ2-5, with D perhaps TRBD2 (5 bases). There are 15 residues in the CDR3. Trimming took 4 bases from V and 1 from J, leaving 13 bases between them. Germline lookup yields CDR1 MGHDK and CDR2 SYGVNS. Here the CDR3 DNA reads TGTGCCAGCAGTGCACCGGGATCTAGCCAAGAGACCCAGTACTTC. Amino acids: CASSAPGSSQETQYF. The full variable domain, completed using reference TRBV25-1 and TRBJ2-5, is EADIYQTPRYLVIGTGKKITLECSQTMGHDKMYWYQQDPGMELHLIHYSYGVNSTEKGDLSSESTVSRIRTEHFPLTLESARPSHTSQYLCASSAPGSSQETQYFGPGTRLLVL.

The genes are TRBV5-5 and TRBJ2-3; 8 bases agree with TRBD1. V was pared by 4 bases and J by 5 bases, with 9 bases of the junction left unmatched. The CDR3 runs 15 residues. Germline assignment: CDR1 SGHKS and CDR2 YYEKEE (reference sequence). The CDR3 protein is CASSLTGAPGDTQYF. For the CDR3, the DNA is TGTGCCAGCAGCCTGACAGGGGCCCCCGGAGATACGCAGTATTTT.

This chain links TRBV3-1 (or the pseudogene TRBV3-2) with TRBJ1-2; D is ambiguous. V was pared by 4 bases and J by 4 bases, with 13 bases between. The germline V gene encodes CDR1 LGHDT and CDR2 YNNKEL (reference sequence). The CDR3 contains 14 residues. The CDR3 is CASSPTTTLYGYTF. Written as DNA, the CDR3 is TGTGCCAGCAGCCCAACGACAACACTCTATGGCTACACCTTC.

This clone has more than one count but fewer than ten. The V call is TRBV5-1, the J call TRBJ1-3, with D possibly TRBD1 on 6 matching bases. Germline V CDR1 and CDR2: SGHRS, YFSETQ. V gave up 4 bases and J gave up 4 bases, with 15 bases separating them. This CDR3 contains 15 residues. The CDR3 is CASSPQGRNGNTIYF. CDR3 DNA: TGCGCCAGCAGCCCCCAGGGGAGAAACGGAAACACCATATATTTT.

The chain joins TRBV7-9 to TRBJ1-1, with D unresolved. Per the germline V gene, CDR1 is SEHNR and CDR2 is FQNEAQ (reference sequence). The V end lost 1 base, the J end lost 10 bases, and 10 bases lay between the germline ends. This CDR3 contains 12 residues. The CDR3 nucleotides are TGTGCCAGCAGCTTAGGCCCGACACCAGCTTTCTTT. This sequence encodes CASSLGPTPAFF. Variable domain in full (rest from reference TRBV7-9 and TRBJ1-1): DTGVSQNPRHKITKRGQNVTFRCDPISEHNRLYWYRQTLGQGPEFLTYFQNEAQLEKSRLLSDRFSAERPKGSFSTLEIQRTEQGDSAMYLCASSLGPTPAFFGQGTRLTVV.

The V gene is TRBV21-1, the J gene TRBJ1-2; TRBD1 is the table's D call and was not checked against the DNA. TRBV21-1 is classified as a pseudogene. The CDR3 consists of 16 residues. The CDR3 nucleotides are TGTGCCAGCAGCAGAGGGACAGTAAGAGACTCGGTGGGCTACACCTTC. Residues: CASSRGTVRDSVGYTF.

The chain couples TRBV6-2 or TRBV6-3 to TRBJ1-1, with 8 bases aligning to TRBD1. The CDR3 runs 14 residues. The germline CDR1 and CDR2 sequences are MNHEY and SVGEGT. V was pared by 6 bases and J by 4 bases, with 7 bases of the junction left unmatched. This chain's CDR3 is CASSDAGGFTEAFF. For the CDR3, the DNA is TGTGCCAGCAGCGACGCAGGGGGCTTCACTGAAGCTTTCTTT.

The chain employs TRBV19 and TRBJ1-2; 8 bases are a match to TRBD1. V gave up 3 bases and J gave up 8 bases; unmatched junction bases: 20. This CDR3 is built from 18 residues. CDR1 LNHDA and CDR2 SQIVND come from the germline V gene (reference sequence). In DNA form, the CDR3 reads TGTGCCAGTAGTATTGATTCGGGAAGAATTCAGGGGGCCGAGGGCTACACCTTC. It is translated as CASSIDSGRIQGAEGYTF. Based on the CDR3 plus reference TRBV19 and TRBJ1-2, the full variable domain is DGGITQSPKYLFRKEGQNVTLSCEQNLNHDAMYWYRQDPGQGLRLIYYSQIVNDFQKGDIAEGYSVSREKKESFPLTVTSAQKNPTAFYLCASSIDSGRIQGAEGYTFGSGTRLTVV.

The chain recombines TRBV14 with TRBJ2-3, with TRBD1 identical over 10 bases. V lost 1 base and J lost 4; bases outside the gene matches: 5. The germline CDR1 and CDR2 sequences are SGHDN and FVKESK. The CDR3 sequence is 16 residues long. Written as DNA, the CDR3 is TGTGCCAGCAGCCAAGGACAGGGGGCAAATTCAGATACGCAGTATTTT. Translation: CASSQGQGANSDTQYF.

This clone has more than one count but fewer than ten. V gene TRBV9 combines with J gene TRBJ1-1, with D possibly matching TRBD1 (5 bases). The CDR3 is made up of 15 amino acids. V lost 4 bases, J lost 7 bases, and 20 bases lay in between. Germline CDR1 SGDLS, CDR2 YYNGEE. The CDR3 coding sequence is TGTGCCAGCAGCTTCGACAATTTGACAGCATTTGAAGCTTTCTTT. It translates to CASSFDNLTAFEAFF.

J is TRBJ1-5 and V is TRBV24-1; the D gene is possibly TRBD1 (5 bases). Trimming removed 2 bases from V and 3 bases from J, with 7 bases in between. This CDR3 has 14 residues. Germline V gives CDR1 KGHDR, CDR2 SFDVKD. The DNA for the CDR3 is TGTGCCACCAGTGATTGGGGGGACAATCAGCCCCAGCATTTT. Amino acid sequence: CATSDWGDNQPQHF.

This clone appeared a single time. CDR3 loop: CATVPPGGPTGYTF. The DNA for the CDR3 is TGTGCCACCGTCCCCCCAGGGGGACCCACTGGCTACACCTTC. The rearrangement joins TRBV28 to TRBJ1-2, with 7 positions matching TRBD1. The V segment lost 10 bases and the J segment 7 bases; nucleotides outside the gene matches: 15. The CDR3 loop spans 14 amino acids. CDR1 is MDHEN, CDR2 SYDVKM, per germline.

The chain employs TRBV9 and TRBJ1-2; possible D gene TRBD1, 6 bases. CDR1 and CDR2 from the germline V gene are SGDLS and YYNGEE. V lost 4 bases and J 2 bases, leaving 9 bases between the germline ends. This CDR3 comprises 13 residues. CDR3 in amino acids: CASSPDSNYGYTF. CDR3 bases: TGTGCCAGCAGCCCGGACAGCAACTATGGCTACACCTTC.

The CDR3 DNA is TGTGCCAGCAGTTTGCGGGGCTCGGGAAACACCATATATTTT. Translated, it gives CASSLRGSGNTIYF. This chain links TRBV27 with TRBJ1-3; D is possibly TRBD1 (5 bases). V was pared by 3 bases and J by 4 bases, with 10 bases between. The CDR3 is made up of 14 amino acids. CDR1 is MNHEY and CDR2 is SMNVEV in the germline V gene (reference sequence).

V gene TRBV6-1 combines with J gene TRBJ2-7; 9 nucleotides align to TRBD2. Germline assignment: CDR1 MNHNS and CDR2 SASEGT. V lost 0 bases and J lost 3; bases outside the gene matches: 6. The CDR3 totals 16 residues. CDR3 region: CASSEARGGTSYEQYF. CDR3 nucleotide sequence: TGTGCCAGCAGTGAAGCGCGGGGGGGCACAAGCTACGAGCAGTACTTC.

The chain is built from TRBV5-4 and TRBJ2-1; 10 bases match TRBD2. Germline CDR1 reads SGHNT; CDR2 reads YYREEE (reference sequence). V dropped 3 bases and J dropped 2; count of bases not matched to a gene: 5. The CDR3 sequence is 16 residues long. The CDR3 sequence is CASSSQTSGTYNEQFF. CDR3 coding DNA: TGTGCCAGCAGCTCCCAAACTAGCGGGACCTACAATGAGCAGTTCTTC.

The chain uses TRBV7-9 and TRBJ2-3; tentatively, D is TRBD1 (6 bases). The CDR3 has 15 residues. The ends were cut back, 4 bases at V and 0 bases at J, with 11 bases in the middle. From germline, CDR1 is SEHNR and CDR2 FQNEAQ (reference sequence). CDR3: CASSYRAPSTDTQYF. CDR3 sequence (DNA): TGTGCCAGCAGCTACAGGGCACCTAGCACAGATACGCAGTATTTT.

This clone occurred once. The chain couples TRBV21-1 to TRBJ2-7; whether TRBD2, the table's D call, matches the DNA was not checked. TRBV21-1 is annotated as a pseudogene. The CDR3 totals 18 residues. The CDR3 protein is CASSEEESSTSGRYEQYF. In DNA form, the CDR3 reads TGTGCCAGCAGCGAAGAAGAGTCTTCGACTAGCGGGAGATACGAGCAGTACTTC.

This chain links TRBV28 with TRBJ2-1; the D is unclear. CDR3 length: 14 residues. With 6 bases removed from V and 4 bases from J, the gap between germline ends came to 13 bases. Looked up from germline, CDR1 is MDHEN and CDR2 is SYDVKM. The CDR3 spells CASSTASLYNEQFF. The CDR3 DNA follows: TGTGCCAGCAGCACCGCGAGCCTTTACAATGAGCAGTTCTTC.

The J gene is TRBJ2-7, the V gene TRBV7-2; D not certain. V lost 2 bases and J 1 base, leaving 6 bases between the germline ends. This CDR3 region has 13 residues. Germline CDR1 is SGHTA and CDR2 is FQGNSA. The CDR3 DNA follows: TGTGCCAGCAGCTTAATATCGTCCTACGAGCAGTACTTC. This translates into CASSLISSYEQYF.

The chain has TRBV24-1 and TRBJ2-7; D gene ambiguous. V dropped 3 bases and J dropped 2 bases, with 13 bases sitting between them. The CDR3 extends over 15 amino acids. CDR1 KGHDR and CDR2 SFDVKD come from the germline V gene. The chain's CDR3 is CATSDPGEVPYEQYF. The CDR3 nucleotides are TGTGCCACCAGTGATCCTGGAGAGGTCCCCTACGAGCAGTACTTC.

This chain uses TRBV27 with TRBJ2-5; 10 positions agree with TRBD2. Trimming cost V 7 bases and J 7 bases; bases outside gene matches: 15. This CDR3 region has 16 residues. The germline V gene encodes CDR1 MNHEY and CDR2 SMNVEV (reference sequence). CDR3 bases: TGTGCCAGCAAAATTCTAGCGGGAGCCGCCGGTGGGACCCAGTACTTC. Protein sequence: CASKILAGAAGGTQYF.

V is TRBV29-1 and J is TRBJ2-3, with D perhaps TRBD2 (6 bases). Trimming removed 4 bases from V and 6 bases from J, with 17 bases in between. The CDR3 is made up of 14 amino acids. Germline lookup yields CDR1 SQVTM and CDR2 ANQGSEA. The CDR3 DNA sequence: TGCAGCGTTGCAGGGCGGGGAGACGGGGATACGCAGTATTTT. Translated: CSVAGRGDGDTQYF.

This chain connects TRBV5-1 to TRBJ1-2, with 7 bases identical to TRBD1. V lost 2 bases to trimming and J lost 4 bases; unmatched junction nucleotides: 5. CDR1 is SGHRS, CDR2 YFSETQ, per germline. CDR3 length: 14 amino acids. CDR3 amino acids: CASSFPGQIYGYTF. The CDR3, as DNA: TGCGCCAGCAGCTTTCCGGGACAGATCTATGGCTACACCTTC.

The rearrangement uses TRBV2 and TRBJ2-7, with TRBD2 matching 9 bases. The CDR3 is 13 residues long. The V segment lost 8 bases and the J segment 13 bases; nucleotides outside the gene matches: 15. The germline CDR1 and CDR2 sequences are SNHLY and FYNNEI. This chain's CDR3 is CASSFRGAGGKYF. CDR3 in DNA: TGTGCCAGCTCGTTCCGGGGAGCGGGGGGTAAATACTTC.

This rearrangement joins TRBV24-1 to TRBJ2-1; 9 bases are shared with TRBD1. The germline V gene encodes CDR1 KGHDR and CDR2 SFDVKD. Trimming cost V 3 bases and J 3 bases; bases outside gene matches: 2. This CDR3 has 15 residues. The chain's CDR3 is CATSDAGQGYNEQFF. In nucleotides, the CDR3 is TGTGCCACCAGTGATGCGGGACAGGGCTACAATGAGCAGTTCTTC.

The genes are TRBV4-1 and TRBJ2-1; 8 nucleotides agree with TRBD2. This CDR3 contains 17 residues. The germline CDR1 and CDR2 sequences are MGHRA and YSYEKL. The trim removed 4 bases at V and 5 bases at J, leaving 13 bases unmatched. CDR3 DNA: TGCGCCAGCAGCCGAGGGAGAGGAGCGGGAGATAACAATGAGCAGTTCTTC. It encodes CASSRGRGAGDNNEQFF.

DNA of the CDR3: TGTGCCATCAGTGAGTTAGAGCGACAAGAGACCCAGTACTTC. This encodes CAISELERQETQYF. This chain uses TRBV10-3 with TRBJ2-5, with unresolved D. This CDR3 contains 14 residues. V dropped 1 base and J dropped 2 bases, with 8 bases sitting between them. From germline, CDR1 is ENHRY and CDR2 SYGVKD.